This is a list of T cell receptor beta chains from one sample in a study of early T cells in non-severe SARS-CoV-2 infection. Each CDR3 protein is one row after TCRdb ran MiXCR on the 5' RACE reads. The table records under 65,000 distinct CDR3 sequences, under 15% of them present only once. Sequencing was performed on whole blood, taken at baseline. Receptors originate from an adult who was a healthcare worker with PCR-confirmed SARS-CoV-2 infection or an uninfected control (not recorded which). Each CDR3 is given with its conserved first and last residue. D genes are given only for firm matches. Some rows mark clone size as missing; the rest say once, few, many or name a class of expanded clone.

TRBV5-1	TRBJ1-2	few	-	CASSSGPGPYGYTF	TGCGCCAGCAGCTCGGGACCGGGCCCCTATGGCTACACCTTC
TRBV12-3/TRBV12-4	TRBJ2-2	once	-	CASSRTHRNGELFF	TGTGCCAGCAGTCGGACACATCGGAACGGGGAGCTGTTTTTT
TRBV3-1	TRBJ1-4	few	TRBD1	CASSHPPGTGREKLFF	TGTGCCAGCAGCCATCCACCCGGGACAGGGAGGGAAAAACTGTTTTTT
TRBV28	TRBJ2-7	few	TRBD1	CASSLGTGGQSYEQYF	TGTGCCAGCAGTTTAGGGACAGGGGGACAATCCTACGAGCAGTACTTC
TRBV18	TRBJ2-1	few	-	CASSPNTGRNNEQFF	TGTGCCAGCTCACCAAATACTGGGAGGAACAATGAGCAGTTCTTC
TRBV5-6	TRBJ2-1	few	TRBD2	CASSSPGLAHYNEQFF	TGTGCCAGCAGTTCTCCGGGACTAGCTCACTACAATGAGCAGTTCTTC
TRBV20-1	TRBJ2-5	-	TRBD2	CSAPRGLAGGRETQYF	TGCAGTGCCCCGCGGGGACTAGCGGGGGGGCGGGAGACCCAGTACTTC
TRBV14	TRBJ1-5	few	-	CASSQDRNQPQHF	TGTGCCAGCAGCCAAGATCGGAATCAGCCCCAGCATTTT
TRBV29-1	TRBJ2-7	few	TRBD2	CSVEDYGTSGGGKQYF	TGCAGCGTTGAAGATTACGGCACTAGCGGGGGCGGGAAGCAGTACTTC
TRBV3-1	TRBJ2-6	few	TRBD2	CASSASGGAAFSGANVLTF	TGTGCCAGCAGCGCTAGCGGGGGCGCGGCCTTCTCTGGGGCCAACGTCCTGACTTTC